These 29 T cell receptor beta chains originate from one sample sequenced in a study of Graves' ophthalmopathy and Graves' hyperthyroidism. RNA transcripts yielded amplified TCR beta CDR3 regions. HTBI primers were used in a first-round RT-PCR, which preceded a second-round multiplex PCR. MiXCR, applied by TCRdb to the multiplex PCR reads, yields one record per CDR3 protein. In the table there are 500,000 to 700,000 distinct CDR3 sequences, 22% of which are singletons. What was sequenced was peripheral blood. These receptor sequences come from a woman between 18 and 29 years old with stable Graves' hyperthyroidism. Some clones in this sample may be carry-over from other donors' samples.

CDR3 in amino acids: CASSGGLAGDPETQYF. For the CDR3, the DNA is TGTGCCAGCAGCGGAGGACTAGCGGGGGACCCAGAGACCCAGTACTTC. The rearrangement joins TRBV5-4 to TRBJ2-5; 13 nucleotides match TRBD2. The CDR3 has 16 amino acids. The J segment lost 4 bases and the V segment lost 4 bases, leaving 7 bases of the junction unmatched. Germline loops: CDR1 SGHNT, CDR2 YYREEE (reference sequence). Filled out from reference TRBV5-4 and TRBJ2-5, the complete variable domain reads ETGVTQSPTHLIKTRGQQVTLRCSSQSGHNTVSWYQQALGQGPQFIFQYYREEENGRGNFPPRFSGLQFPNYSSELNVNALELDDSALYLCASSGGLAGDPETQYFGPGTRLLVL.

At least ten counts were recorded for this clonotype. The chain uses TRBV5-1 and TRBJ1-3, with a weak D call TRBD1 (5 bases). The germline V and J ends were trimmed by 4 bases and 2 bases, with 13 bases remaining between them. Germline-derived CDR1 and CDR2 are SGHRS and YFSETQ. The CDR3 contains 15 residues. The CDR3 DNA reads TGCGCCAGCAGCCCGACAGAGAAACCTGGAAACACCATATATTTT. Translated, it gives CASSPTEKPGNTIYF. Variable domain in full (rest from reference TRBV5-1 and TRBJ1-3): KAGVTQTPRYLIKTRGQQVTLSCSPISGHRSVSWYQQTPGQGLQFLFEYFSETQRNKGNFPGRFSGRQFSNSRSEMNVSTLELGDSALYLCASSPTEKPGNTIYFGEGSWLTVV.

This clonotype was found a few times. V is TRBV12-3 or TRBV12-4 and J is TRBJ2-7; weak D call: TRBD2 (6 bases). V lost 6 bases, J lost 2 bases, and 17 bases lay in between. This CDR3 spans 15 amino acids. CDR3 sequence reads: CASRPAGGIPYEQYF. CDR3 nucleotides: TGTGCCAGCAGACCCGCAGGAGGGATCCCCTACGAGCAGTACTTC.

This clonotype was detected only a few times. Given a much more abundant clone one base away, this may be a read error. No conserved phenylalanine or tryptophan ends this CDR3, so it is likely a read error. The CDR3 nucleotides are TGTGCCAGCAGCTTGGGACAGGGCGATAACACTGAAGCTTTCTAT. As protein: CASSLGQGDNTEAFY. The chain has TRBV7-2 and TRBJ1-1, with 9 bases fitting TRBD1. V shed 3 bases and J 2 bases; nucleotides not matched to a gene: 4. The germline V gene encodes CDR1 SGHTA and CDR2 FQGNSA. The CDR3 has 15 amino acids.

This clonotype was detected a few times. CDR3 DNA sequence: TGCAGTGCTAGTTCTTCCGGGAGGGGGGAGACCCAGTACTTC. Protein product: CSASSSGRGETQYF. The V gene is TRBV20-1, the J gene TRBJ2-5, with 8 positions matching TRBD2. CDR3 length: 14 amino acids. With 3 bases clipped from V and 5 bases from J, the junction kept 8 bases outside the gene matches. Germline CDR1 DFQATT, CDR2 SNEGSKA (reference sequence).

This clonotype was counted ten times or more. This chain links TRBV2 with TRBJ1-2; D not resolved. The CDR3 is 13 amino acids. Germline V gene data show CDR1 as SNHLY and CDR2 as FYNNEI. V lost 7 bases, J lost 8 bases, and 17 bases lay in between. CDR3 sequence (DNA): TGTGCCAGCACCGAATACCTTGGTCCCGGCTACACCTTC. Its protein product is CASTEYLGPGYTF.

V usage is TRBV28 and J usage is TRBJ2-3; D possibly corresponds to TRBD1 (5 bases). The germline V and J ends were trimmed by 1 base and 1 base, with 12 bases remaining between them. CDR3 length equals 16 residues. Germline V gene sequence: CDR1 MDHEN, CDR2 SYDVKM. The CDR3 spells CASSLLGVGGTDTQYF. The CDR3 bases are TGTGCCAGCAGTTTATTAGGGGTGGGTGGCACAGATACGCAGTATTTT. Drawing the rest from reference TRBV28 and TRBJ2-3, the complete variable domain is DVKVTQSSRYLVKRTGEKVFLECVQDMDHENMFWYRQDPGLGLRLIYFSYDVKMKEKGDIPEGYSVSREKKERFSLILESASTNQTSMYLCASSLLGVGGTDTQYFGPGTRLTVL.

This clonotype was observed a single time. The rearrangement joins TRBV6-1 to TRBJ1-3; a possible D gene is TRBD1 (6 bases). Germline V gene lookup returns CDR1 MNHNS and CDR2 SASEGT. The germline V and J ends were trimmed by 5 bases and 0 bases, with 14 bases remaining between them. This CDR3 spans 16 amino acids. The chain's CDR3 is CASSRETGASGNTIYF. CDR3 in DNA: TGTGCCAGCAGTCGGGAGACAGGAGCCTCTGGAAACACCATATATTTT.

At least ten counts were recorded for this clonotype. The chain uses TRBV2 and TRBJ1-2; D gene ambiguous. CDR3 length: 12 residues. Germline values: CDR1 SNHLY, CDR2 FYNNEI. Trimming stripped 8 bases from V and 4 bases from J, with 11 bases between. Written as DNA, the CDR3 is TGTGCCAGCGTGGAACAGAGCTATGGCTACACCTTC. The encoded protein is CASVEQSYGYTF. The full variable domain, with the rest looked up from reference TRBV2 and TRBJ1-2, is EPEVTQTPSHQVTQMGQEVILRCVPISNHLYFYWYRQILGQKVEFLVSFYNNEISEKSEIFDDQFSVERPDGSNFTLKIRSTKLEDSAMYFCASVEQSYGYTFGSGTRLTVV.

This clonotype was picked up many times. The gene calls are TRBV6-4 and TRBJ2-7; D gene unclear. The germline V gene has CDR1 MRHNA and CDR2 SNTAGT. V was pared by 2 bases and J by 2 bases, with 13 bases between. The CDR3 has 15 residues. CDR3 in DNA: TGTGCCAGCAGTGACGGCGTAGGACCAACCTACGAGCAGTACTTC. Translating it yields CASSDGVGPTYEQYF.

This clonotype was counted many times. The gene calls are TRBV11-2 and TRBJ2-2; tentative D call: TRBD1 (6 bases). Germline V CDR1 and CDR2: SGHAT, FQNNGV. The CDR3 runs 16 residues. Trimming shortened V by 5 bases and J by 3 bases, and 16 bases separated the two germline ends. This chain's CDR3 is CASSPPRGAYTGELFF. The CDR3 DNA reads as TGTGCCAGCAGCCCCCCCAGGGGCGCATACACCGGGGAGCTGTTTTTT. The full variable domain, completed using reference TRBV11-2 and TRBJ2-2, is EAGVAQSPRYKIIEKRQSVAFWCNPISGHATLYWYQQILGQGPKLLIQFQNNGVVDDSQLPKDRFSAERLKGVDSTLKIQPAKLEDSAVYLCASSPPRGAYTGELFFGEGSRLTVL.

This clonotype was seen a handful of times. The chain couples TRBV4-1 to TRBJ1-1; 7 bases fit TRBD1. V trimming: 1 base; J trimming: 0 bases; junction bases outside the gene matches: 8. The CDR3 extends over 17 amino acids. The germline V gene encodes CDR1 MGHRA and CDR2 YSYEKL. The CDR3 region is CASSQGLAGTVNTEAFF. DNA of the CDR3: TGCGCCAGCAGCCAAGGGTTAGCCGGGACAGTGAACACTGAAGCTTTCTTT.

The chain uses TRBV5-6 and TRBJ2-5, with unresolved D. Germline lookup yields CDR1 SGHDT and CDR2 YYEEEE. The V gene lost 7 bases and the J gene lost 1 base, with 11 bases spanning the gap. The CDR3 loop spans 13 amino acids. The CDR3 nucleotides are TGTGCCAGCCTGAAGTGGCGCCAAGAGACCCAGTACTTC. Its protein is CASLKWRQETQYF.

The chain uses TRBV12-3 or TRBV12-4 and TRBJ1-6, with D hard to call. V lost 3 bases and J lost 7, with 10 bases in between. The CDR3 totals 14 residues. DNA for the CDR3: TGTGCCAGCAGTTTGTCGGCCGGAAATTCACCCCTCCACTTT. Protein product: CASSLSAGNSPLHF.

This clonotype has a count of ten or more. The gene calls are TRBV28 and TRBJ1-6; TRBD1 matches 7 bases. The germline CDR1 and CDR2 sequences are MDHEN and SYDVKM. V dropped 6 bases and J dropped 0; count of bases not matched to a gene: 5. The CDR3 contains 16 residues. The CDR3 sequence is CASRKDRSSYNSPLHF. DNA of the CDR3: TGTGCCAGCAGAAAGGACAGGAGCTCCTATAATTCACCCCTCCACTTT. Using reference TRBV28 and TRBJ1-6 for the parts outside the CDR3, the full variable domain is DVKVTQSSRYLVKRTGEKVFLECVQDMDHENMFWYRQDPGLGLRLIYFSYDVKMKEKGDIPEGYSVSREKKERFSLILESASTNQTSMYLCASRKDRSSYNSPLHFGNGTRLTVT.

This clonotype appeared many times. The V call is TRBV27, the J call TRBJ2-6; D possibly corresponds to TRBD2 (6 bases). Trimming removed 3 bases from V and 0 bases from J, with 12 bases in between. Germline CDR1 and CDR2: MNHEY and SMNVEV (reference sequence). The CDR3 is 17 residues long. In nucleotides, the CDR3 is TGTGCCAGCAGTTTCCAGGGACTTTTCTCTGGGGCCAACGTCCTGACTTTC. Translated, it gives CASSFQGLFSGANVLTF.

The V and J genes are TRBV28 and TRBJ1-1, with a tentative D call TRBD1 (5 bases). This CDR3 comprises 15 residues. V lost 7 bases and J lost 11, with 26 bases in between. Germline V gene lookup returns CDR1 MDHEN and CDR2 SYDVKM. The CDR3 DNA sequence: TGTGCCAGCACCTCGTCGCCGGGGCCATGGTTTTGGGCTTTCTTT. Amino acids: CASTSSPGPWFWAFF.

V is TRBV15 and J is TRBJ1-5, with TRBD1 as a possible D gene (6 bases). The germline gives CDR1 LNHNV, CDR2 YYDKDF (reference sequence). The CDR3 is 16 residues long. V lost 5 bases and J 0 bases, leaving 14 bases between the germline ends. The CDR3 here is CATSPRGADSNQPQHF. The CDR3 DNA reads TGTGCCACCAGCCCGCGGGGGGCGGATAGCAATCAGCCCCAGCATTTT.

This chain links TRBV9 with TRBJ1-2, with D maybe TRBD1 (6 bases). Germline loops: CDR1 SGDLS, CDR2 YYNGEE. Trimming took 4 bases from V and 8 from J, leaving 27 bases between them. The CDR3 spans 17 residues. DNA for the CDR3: TGTGCCAGCAGCCCCCACGGGACTGGGGACACCCGTGGCGGCTACACCTTC. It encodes CASSPHGTGDTRGGYTF.

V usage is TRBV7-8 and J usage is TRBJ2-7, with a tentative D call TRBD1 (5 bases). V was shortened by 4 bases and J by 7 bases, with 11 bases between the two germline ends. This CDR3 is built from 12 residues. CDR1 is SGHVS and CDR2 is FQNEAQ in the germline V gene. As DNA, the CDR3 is TGTGCCAGCAGCTACTATAGGGGAGAGCAGTACTTC. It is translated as CASSYYRGEQYF.

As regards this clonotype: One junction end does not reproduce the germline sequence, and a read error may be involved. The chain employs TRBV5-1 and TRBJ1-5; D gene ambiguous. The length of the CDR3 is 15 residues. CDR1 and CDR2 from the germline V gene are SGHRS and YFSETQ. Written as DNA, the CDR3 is TGCGCCAGCAGCACCGGAGAGAATAGCAATCAGCCCCATCATTTT. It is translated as CASSTGENSNQPHHF.

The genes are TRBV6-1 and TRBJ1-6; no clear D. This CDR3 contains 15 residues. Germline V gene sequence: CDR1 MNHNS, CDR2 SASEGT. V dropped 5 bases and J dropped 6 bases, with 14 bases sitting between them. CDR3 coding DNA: TGTGCCAGCAGTCCTAGGACTCCGCCTAATTCACCCCTCCACTTT. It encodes CASSPRTPPNSPLHF.

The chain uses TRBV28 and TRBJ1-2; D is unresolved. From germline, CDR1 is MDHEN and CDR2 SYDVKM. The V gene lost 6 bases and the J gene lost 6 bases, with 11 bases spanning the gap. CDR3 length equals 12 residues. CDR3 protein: CASSPRVDGYTF. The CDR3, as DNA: TGTGCCAGCAGCCCGAGGGTCGATGGCTACACCTTC.

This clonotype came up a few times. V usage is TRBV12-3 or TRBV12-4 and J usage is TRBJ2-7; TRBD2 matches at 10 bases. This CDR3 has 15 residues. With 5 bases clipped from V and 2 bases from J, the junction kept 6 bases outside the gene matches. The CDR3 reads CASSETGTSAYEQYF. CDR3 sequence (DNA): TGTGCCAGCAGTGAGACCGGGACTAGCGCCTACGAGCAGTACTTC.

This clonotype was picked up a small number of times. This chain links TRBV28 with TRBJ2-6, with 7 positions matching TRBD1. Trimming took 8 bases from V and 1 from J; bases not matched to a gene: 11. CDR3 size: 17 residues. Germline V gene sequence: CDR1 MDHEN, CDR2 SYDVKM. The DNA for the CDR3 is TGTGCCAGCGTCTCCGGGACAGACGGTTCTGGGGCCAACGTCCTGACTTTC. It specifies CASVSGTDGSGANVLTF.

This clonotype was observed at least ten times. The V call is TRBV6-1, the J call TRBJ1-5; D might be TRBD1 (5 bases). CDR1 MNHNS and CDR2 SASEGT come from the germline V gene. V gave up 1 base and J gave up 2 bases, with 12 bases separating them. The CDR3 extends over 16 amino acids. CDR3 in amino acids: CASSEVWGVGNQPQHF. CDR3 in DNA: TGTGCCAGCAGTGAAGTGTGGGGGGTTGGCAATCAGCCCCAGCATTTT.

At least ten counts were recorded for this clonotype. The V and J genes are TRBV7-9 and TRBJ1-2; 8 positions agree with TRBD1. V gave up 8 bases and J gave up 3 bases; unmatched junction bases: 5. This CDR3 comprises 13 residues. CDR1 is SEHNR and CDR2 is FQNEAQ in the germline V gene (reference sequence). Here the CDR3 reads CASGQTGDYGYTF. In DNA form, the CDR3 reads TGTGCCAGCGGCCAGACAGGGGACTATGGCTACACCTTC.

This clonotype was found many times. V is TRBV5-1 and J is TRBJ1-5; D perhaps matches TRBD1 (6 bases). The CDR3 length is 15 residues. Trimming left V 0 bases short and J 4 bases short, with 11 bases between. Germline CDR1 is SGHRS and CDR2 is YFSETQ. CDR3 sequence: CASSLEGGVNQPQHF. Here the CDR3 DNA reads TGCGCCAGCAGCTTGGAGGGGGGGGTTAATCAGCCCCAGCATTTT.

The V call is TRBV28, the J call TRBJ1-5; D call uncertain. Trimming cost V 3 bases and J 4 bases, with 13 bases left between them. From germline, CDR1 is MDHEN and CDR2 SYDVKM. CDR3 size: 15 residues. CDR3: CASSFGSVKNQPQHF. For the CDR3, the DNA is TGTGCCAGCAGTTTCGGCAGCGTAAAGAATCAGCCCCAGCATTTT.